The 20 T cell receptor beta chains below were found in one sample sequenced in a study of vaccination effects on CD4 cells after COVID-19. No antigen has been identified for these receptors. Some clones are missing from TCRdb's copy, which holds only in-frame ones; the method was immunoSEQ multiplex PCR. This sample has fewer than 85,000 clones, with under 80% found just once. Before sequencing took place, the ViraFEST assay used viral peptide pools to expand antigen-specific CD4+ T cells. Cultured cells yielded isolated CD4+ T cells after 10 to 11 days. All vaccine recipients tested negative for nucleocapsid antibodies and had never contracted SARS-CoV-2 infection. Sequenced material: CD4+ T cells from PBMCs cultured with SARS-CoV-2 spike peptides, taken before COVID-19 vaccination. These receptors all come from a human donor who received a COVID-19 vaccine.

CDR3 in amino acids: CASSRPQETQYF. The CDR3 nucleotides read TGTGCCAGCTCACGACCCCAAGAGACCCAGTACTTC. The chain recombines TRBV18 with TRBJ2-5; D is unresolved. This CDR3 contains 12 residues. The germline CDR1 and CDR2 sequences are KGHSH and LQKENI. V gave up 4 bases and J gave up 1 base, with 4 bases separating them.

V usage is TRBV7-2 and J usage is TRBJ2-5; TRBD1 is a possible D gene (6 bases). Germline-derived CDR1 and CDR2 are SGHTA and FQGNSA. Trimming left V 1 base short and J 1 base short, with 7 bases between. The CDR3 totals 14 residues. CDR3 sequence reads: CASSLVGGQETQYF. Here the CDR3 DNA reads TGTGCCAGCAGCTTAGTAGGGGGCCAAGAGACCCAGTACTTC. Full variable domain (outside the CDR3, taken from reference TRBV7-2 and TRBJ2-5): GAGVSQSPSNKVTEKGKDVELRCDPISGHTALYWYRQSLGQGLEFLIYFQGNSAPDKSGLPSDRFSAERTGGSVSTLTIQRTQQEDSAVYLCASSLVGGQETQYFGPGTRLLVL.

The chain links TRBV3-1 (or the pseudogene TRBV3-2) to TRBJ2-1; 8 nucleotides agree with TRBD2. Germline V gene data show CDR1 as LGHDT and CDR2 as YNNKEL (reference sequence). Losses at the gene ends were 5 bases for V and 7 bases for J; bases not matched to a gene: 10. CDR3 length: 15 amino acids. The CDR3, as DNA: TGTGCCAGCAGCACCCCGAGGACTAGCATGAATGAGCAGTTCTTC. Translating gives CASSTPRTSMNEQFF.

This chain joins TRBV2 and TRBJ2-3; D is possibly TRBD1 (6 bases). V was pared by 5 bases and J by 0 bases, with 12 bases between. The V gene's germline CDR1 is SNHLY and CDR2 FYNNEI. The CDR3 runs to 15 residues. Here the CDR3 DNA reads TGTGCCAGCAGTTTTTTGGGGGCTAGCACAGATACGCAGTATTTT. This translates into CASSFLGASTDTQYF.

The chain has TRBV2 and TRBJ1-6; D is unclear. The CDR3 has 13 amino acids. V lost 4 bases and J lost 5, with 6 bases in between. Germline-derived CDR1 and CDR2 are SNHLY and FYNNEI. For the CDR3, the DNA is TGTGCCAGCAGTGGCACCCATAATTCACCCCTCCACTTT. Its protein product is CASSGTHNSPLHF.

The genes are TRBV19 and TRBJ2-4; 9 bases line up with TRBD2. There are 16 residues in the CDR3. The germline gives CDR1 LNHDA, CDR2 SQIVND (reference sequence). J gave up 6 bases and V 3 bases, and 9 bases lay outside the gene matches. The CDR3 loop reads CASSILRRGGVNIQYF. CDR3 coding DNA: TGTGCCAGTAGTATTTTGAGGCGGGGGGGCGTAAACATTCAGTACTTC.

The chain uses TRBV30 and TRBJ2-3; tentatively, D is TRBD1 or TRBD2 (5 bases each). Trimming removed 5 bases at V and 10 bases at J, with 16 bases between. The CDR3 loop spans 12 amino acids. Germline V gene data show CDR1 as GTSNPN and CDR2 as SVGIG (reference sequence). CDR3 nucleotide sequence: TGTGCCTGGGGGACGGGGAAGGGTGCGCAGTATTTT. Its protein is CAWGTGKGAQYF. Full variable domain (missing parts from reference TRBV30 and TRBJ2-3): SQTIHQWPATLVQPVGSPLSLECTVEGTSNPNLYWYRQAAGRGLQLLFYSVGIGQISSEVPQNLSASRPQDRQFILSSKKLLLSDSGFYLCAWGTGKGAQYFGPGTRLTVL.

This chain joins TRBV24-1 and TRBJ1-1; D is uncertain. Germline V CDR1 and CDR2: KGHDR, SFDVKD. Trimming removed 5 bases at V and 2 bases at J, with 8 bases between. This CDR3 is 13 amino acids long. The CDR3 DNA follows: TGTGCCACCAGTGGAACACTAAACACTGAAGCTTTCTTT. It codes for CATSGTLNTEAFF.

The chain links TRBV7-9 to TRBJ2-5; D not resolved. Germline V gives CDR1 SEHNR, CDR2 FQNEAQ (reference sequence). This CDR3 spans 16 amino acids. The V end lost 1 base, the J end lost 5 bases, and 17 bases lay between the germline ends. CDR3 sequence: CASSLDRMGGSETQYF. CDR3 nucleotide sequence: TGTGCCAGCAGCTTAGATCGCATGGGCGGTTCGGAGACCCAGTACTTC.

The chain is built from TRBV7-2 and TRBJ1-3; D remains ambiguous. Trimming shortened V by 6 bases and J by 0 bases, and 6 bases separated the two germline ends. The CDR3 is made up of 13 amino acids. Looked up from germline, CDR1 is SGHTA and CDR2 is FQGNSA. CDR3 nucleotides: TGTGCCAGCAGTATGTACTCTGGAAACACCATATATTTT. The encoded protein is CASSMYSGNTIYF. Filled out from reference TRBV7-2 and TRBJ1-3, the complete variable domain reads GAGVSQSPSNKVTEKGKDVELRCDPISGHTALYWYRQSLGQGLEFLIYFQGNSAPDKSGLPSDRFSAERTGGSVSTLTIQRTQQEDSAVYLCASSMYSGNTIYFGEGSWLTVV.

The DNA for the CDR3 is TGTGCCAGCAGCTCCCCCGGGGGGGTTGGCGAGCAGTTCTTC. It specifies CASSSPGGVGEQFF. The rearrangement uses TRBV6-5 and TRBJ2-1; TRBD2 matches at 8 bases. Germline assignment: CDR1 MNHEY and CDR2 SVGAGI. J was trimmed by 10 bases and V by 6 bases; bases with no gene match: 11. The CDR3 has 14 amino acids.

This clone was seen just once. The sample contains more than one DNA sequence encoding this CDR3. The V and J genes are TRBV30 and TRBJ1-3, with D maybe TRBD1 (6 bases). The ends were cut back, 2 bases at V and 4 bases at J, with 9 bases in the middle. The germline gives CDR1 GTSNPN, CDR2 SVGIG (reference sequence). The CDR3 extends over 13 amino acids. This CDR3 is CAWSSGAGNTIYF. In nucleotides, the CDR3 is TGTGCCTGGAGTTCGGGGGCAGGAAACACCATATATTTT.

This rearrangement joins TRBV28 to TRBJ1-1; no firm D call. Trimming cost V 7 bases and J 2 bases, with 5 bases left between them. This CDR3 spans 11 amino acids. In germline, CDR1 is MDHEN, CDR2 SYDVKM. The CDR3 region has the DNA TGTGCCAGCATGTCCAACACTGAAGCTTTCTTT. It specifies CASMSNTEAFF.

This rearrangement joins TRBV7-2 to TRBJ2-7; 8 nucleotides agree with TRBD1. The trim removed 5 bases at V and 4 bases at J, leaving 4 bases unmatched. This CDR3 spans 13 amino acids. From germline, CDR1 is SGHTA and CDR2 FQGNSA. The CDR3 bases are TGTGCCAGCAGCGTCGACAGGGGATACGAGCAGTACGTC. This translates into CASSVDRGYEQYV.

The chain employs TRBV21-1 and TRBJ2-7; the table calls TRBD1, which could not be checked here. TRBV21-1 is given as a pseudogene. This CDR3 has 17 residues. CDR3 amino acids: CASSKVLRTGGNCEQYV. The CDR3 bases are TGTGCCAGCAGCAAAGTTTTACGGACAGGGGGCAACTGCGAGCAGTACGTC.

The V gene is TRBV9, the J gene TRBJ2-3, with D possibly matching TRBD2 (6 bases). The germline V and J ends were trimmed by 0 bases and 4 bases, with 15 bases remaining between them. CDR1 SGDLS and CDR2 YYNGEE come from the germline V gene. This CDR3 is built from 16 residues. In DNA, the CDR3 is TGTGCCAGCAGCGTAGGTAGGCAGGAGCGGGCAGATACGCAGTATTTT. It encodes CASSVGRQERADTQYF.

This sequence joins TRBV5-1 and TRBJ1-2; D is ambiguous. In germline, CDR1 is SGHRS, CDR2 YFSETQ. The CDR3 sequence is 13 residues long. V lost 0 bases and J 2 bases, leaving 5 bases between the germline ends. The CDR3 loop is CASSLAANYGYTF. Written as DNA, the CDR3 is TGCGCCAGCAGCTTGGCAGCGAACTATGGCTACACCTTC.

This clone came up a few times. J is TRBJ1-2 and V is TRBV3-1 (or the pseudogene TRBV3-2), with 7 bases matching TRBD1. This CDR3 spans 14 amino acids. V was clipped by 1 base and J by 3 bases; unmatched bases: 2. CDR1 LGHDT and CDR2 YNNKEL come from the germline V gene (reference sequence). CDR3 sequence (DNA): TGTGCCAGCAGCCAAGGAGGGGGCGACTATGGCTACACCTTC. Translated: CASSQGGGDYGYTF.

The rearrangement joins TRBV21-1 to TRBJ2-7; the table gives TRBD2 as D, unverified against the DNA. TRBV21-1 is a recognized pseudogene. CDR3 length: 17 residues. CDR3 sequence: CASSKGETGDFSYEQYV. Written as DNA, the CDR3 is TGTGCCAGCAGCAAGGGTGAGACCGGGGATTTTTCCTACGAGCAGTACGTC.

The rearrangement uses TRBV24-1 and TRBJ2-2; TRBD1 might be the D (6 bases). The length of the CDR3 is 15 residues. Germline V lookup: CDR1 KGHDR, CDR2 SFDVKD. V shed 4 bases and J shed 4 bases, with 12 bases lying between them. The CDR3 is CATSDPNRATGELFF. The CDR3 nucleotides read TGTGCCACCAGTGACCCAAACAGGGCCACCGGGGAGCTGTTTTTT.